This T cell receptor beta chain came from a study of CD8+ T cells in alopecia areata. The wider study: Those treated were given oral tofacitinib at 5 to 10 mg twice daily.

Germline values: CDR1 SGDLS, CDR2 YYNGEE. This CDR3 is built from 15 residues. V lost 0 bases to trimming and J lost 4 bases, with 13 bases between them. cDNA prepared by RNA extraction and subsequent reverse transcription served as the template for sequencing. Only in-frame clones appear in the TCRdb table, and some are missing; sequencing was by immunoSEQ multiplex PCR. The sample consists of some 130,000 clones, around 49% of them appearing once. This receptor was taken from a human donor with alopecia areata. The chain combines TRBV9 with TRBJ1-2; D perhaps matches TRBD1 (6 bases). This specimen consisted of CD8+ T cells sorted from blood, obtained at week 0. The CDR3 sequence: CASSVEAGEIYGYTF. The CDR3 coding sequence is TGTGCCAGCAGCGTAGAGGCAGGGGAGATCTATGGCTACACCTTC. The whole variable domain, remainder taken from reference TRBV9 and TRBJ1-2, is DSGVTQTPKHLITATGQRVTLRCSPRSGDLSVYWYQQSLDQGLQFLIQYYNGEERAKGNILERFSAQQFPDLHSELNLSSLELGDSALYFCASSVEAGEIYGYTFGSGTRLTVV.